These T cell receptor beta chains were read from a single sample in a study of T cell responses to AZD1222 COVID-19 vaccine. TCRdb's table, derived via immunoSEQ multiplex PCR, lists solely in-frame clones and lacks some. The sample consists of fewer than 100,000 clones, around 90% of them appearing once. The sequencing here drew on peripheral blood, taken 28 days after the second AZD1222 dose. These receptors were collected from an adult who received the AZD1222 COVID-19 vaccine. Both conserved end residues are part of each CDR3. D genes are given only for firm matches. Clone size is shown for a subset of rows, as once, few, many or a class of expanded clone.

abundance	v_gene	d_gene	j_gene	CDR3aa	CDR3nt
NA	TRBV5-4	TRBD2	TRBJ2-1	CASSPRGSGGQQGEQFF	TGTGCCAGCAGCCCACGAGGTAGCGGGGGCCAACAGGGTGAGCAGTTCTTC
NA	TRBV15	TRBD1	TRBJ1-6	CATSRDQLGQNNSPLHF	TGTGCCACCAGCAGAGATCAACTGGGACAGAATAATTCACCCCTCCACTTT
NA	TRBV4-1	NA	TRBJ1-5	CASAPTARGPQHF	TGCGCCAGCGCGCCTACAGCGCGGGGGCCCCAGCATTTT
NA	TRBV6-5	NA	TRBJ1-2	CASSPSRGSGGYTF	TGTGCCAGCAGTCCATCAAGGGGGAGTGGTGGCTACACCTTC
NA	TRBV27	TRBD2	TRBJ2-1	CASSFDGGNEQFF	TGTGCCAGCAGTTTCGACGGGGGGAATGAGCAGTTCTTC
NA	TRBV10-3	NA	TRBJ2-3	CAISESRDQSDTQYF	TGTGCCATCAGTGAGTCCCGGGACCAGTCAGATACGCAGTATTTT
once	TRBV2	TRBD1	TRBJ1-6	CASSEMRGLNSPLHF	TGTGCCAGCAGTGAAATGAGGGGGCTGAATTCACCCCTCCACTTT
NA	TRBV6-5	NA	TRBJ1-1	CASMLLNTEAFF	TGTGCCAGCATGCTCCTGAACACTGAAGCTTTCTTT
NA	TRBV18	NA	TRBJ2-7	CASSPEIRAYEQYF	TGTGCCAGCTCACCGGAGATCAGGGCCTACGAGCAGTACTTC
NA	TRBV4-2	NA	TRBJ1-1	CASSQEIGTEAFF	TGTGCCAGCAGCCAAGAAATCGGTACTGAAGCTTTCTTT
NA	TRBV25-1	TRBD1	TRBJ1-2	CASSASGTGLYGYTF	TGTGCCAGCAGCGCATCCGGGACAGGGCTCTATGGCTACACCTTC
NA	TRBV18	NA	TRBJ1-1	CASSPRQVENTEAFF	TGTGCCAGCTCACCAAGACAGGTCGAGAACACTGAAGCTTTCTTT
few	TRBV7-2	NA	TRBJ1-6	CASSSRLQNSPLHF	TGTGCCAGCAGCTCCCGACTGCAGAATTCACCCCTCCACTTT
NA	TRBV5-1	NA	TRBJ1-2	CASSLGRSNYGYTF	TGCGCCAGCAGCTTGGGCCGGAGTAACTATGGCTACACCTTC
NA	TRBV19	TRBD1	TRBJ1-5	CASNRDSLNQPQHF	TGTGCCAGTAACCGGGACAGCCTGAATCAGCCCCAGCATTTT
NA	TRBV5-1	NA	TRBJ2-2	CASSFRAGNTGELFF	TGCGCCAGCAGCTTTCGGGCAGGGAACACCGGGGAGCTGTTTTTT
NA	TRBV7-9	NA	TRBJ1-1	CASSPEPDTEAFF	TGTGCCAGCAGCCCTGAACCCGACACTGAAGCTTTCTTT
NA	TRBV5-1	TRBD2	TRBJ2-5	CATSSTTSGGRLYQETQYF	TGCGCCACCTCATCCACCACTAGCGGGGGTAGATTATACCAAGAGACCCAGTACTTC
NA	TRBV6-1	TRBD1	TRBJ1-5	CASSDPGQGNQPQHF	TGTGCCAGCAGTGATCCGGGACAGGGCAATCAGCCCCAGCATTTT
NA	TRBV5-4	NA	TRBJ1-2	CATSGASNYGYTF	TGTGCCACCTCAGGGGCCTCTAACTATGGCTACACCTTC
NA	TRBV19	NA	TRBJ2-2	CASSNADSSTGELFF	TGTGCCAGTAGTAACGCAGACAGTTCCACCGGGGAGCTGTTTTTT
NA	TRBV20-1	NA	TRBJ1-2	CSLFQGTFYF	TGCAGTCTATTTCAGGGGACCTTTTACTTC
NA	TRBV4-3	TRBD2	TRBJ2-1	CASSSPAGGNNEQFF	TGCGCCAGCAGCTCCCCAGCGGGGGGGAACAATGAGCAGTTCTTC
NA	TRBV5-4	NA	TRBJ2-2	CASSTQGRDTGELFF	TGTGCCAGCTCAACCCAGGGAAGGGACACCGGGGAGCTGTTTTTT
NA	TRBV7-2	NA	TRBJ1-2	CASSLAGVSGYTF	TGTGCCAGCAGCTTAGCAGGGGTCTCGGGCTACACCTTC
NA	TRBV9	NA	TRBJ2-7	CASSDGTHSLYEQYF	TGTGCCAGCAGCGACGGGACTCACTCGTTGTACGAGCAGTACTTC
NA	TRBV28	TRBD1	TRBJ1-6	CASYPAGGYNSPLHF	TGTGCCAGCTATCCGGCAGGGGGGTATAATTCACCCCTCCACTTT